The entry below gives a single T cell receptor beta chain sequence along with its context. Germline loops: CDR1 SEHNR, CDR2 FQNEAQ (reference sequence). The CDR3 consists of 16 residues. The V end was cut by 4 bases, the J end by 1 base, with 13 bases between. The assay was immunoSEQ multiplex PCR, and TCRdb's table has in-frame clones only and misses some. The table shows 250,000 to 300,000 clones, with 88% occurring only once. These data come from a study of blood T cell repertoires in COVID-19. Sequencing was carried out using PBMCs or T cells enriched from blood (not recorded which). The V and J genes are TRBV7-9 and TRBJ2-2; perhaps TRBD1 as D (5 bases). The clonotype was recovered from a woman aged 55 to 70 in a cohort exposed to, infected with or recovered from COVID-19 (not recorded which). CDR3 amino acids: CASSYPVQGNTGELFF. The CDR3 DNA is TGTGCCAGCAGCTACCCGGTCCAGGGGAACACCGGGGAGCTGTTTTTT.